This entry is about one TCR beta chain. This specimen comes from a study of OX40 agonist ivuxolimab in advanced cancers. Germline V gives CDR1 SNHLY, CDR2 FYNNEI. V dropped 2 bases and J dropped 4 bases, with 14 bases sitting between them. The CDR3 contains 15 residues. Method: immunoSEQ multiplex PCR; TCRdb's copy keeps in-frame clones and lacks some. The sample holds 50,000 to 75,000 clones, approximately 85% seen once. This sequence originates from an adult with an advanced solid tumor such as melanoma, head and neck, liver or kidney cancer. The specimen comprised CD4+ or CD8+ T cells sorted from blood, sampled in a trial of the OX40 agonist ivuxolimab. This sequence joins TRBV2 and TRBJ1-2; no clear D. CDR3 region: CASSELVVRSYGYTF. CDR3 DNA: TGTGCCAGCAGTGAACTGGTGGTAAGGAGCTATGGCTACACCTTC.